The rows below give T cell receptor beta chains drawn from one sample of a study of shared clonotypes between healthy human individuals. Repertoires were generated with immunoSEQ multiplex PCR, while TCRdb's copy carries only in-frame clones and drops some. Among approximately 2.3 million clones listed, 93% were seen once. Sequencing was performed on naive CD4+ T cells from PBMCs. The receptors derive from a man younger than 30 in good health. Some clones in this sample may be carry-over from other donors' samples. The CDR3 runs from the conserved cysteine through the conserved F or W. The D gene is left open where the match is weak. Expanded clones are given a class, and other clones once, few, many or no size at all.

v_gene,abundance,j_gene,d_gene,CDR3nt,CDR3aa
TRBV7-6,NA,TRBJ2-7,TRBD1,TGTGCCAGCAGCTCAAGGACAGGGGGTCGCTACGAGCAGTACTTC,CASSSRTGGRYEQYF
TRBV4-1,NA,TRBJ2-5,NA,TGCGCCAGCAGCCAAGTAGGGCTTCGAACGGAGACCCAGTACTTC,CASSQVGLRTETQYF
TRBV7-3,NA,TRBJ2-7,TRBD2,TGTGCCAGCAGCCAAGCGGGAGGGTCCTACGAGCAGTACTTC,CASSQAGGSYEQYF
TRBV10-3,once,TRBJ2-3,NA,TGTGCCATCAGTGAAGGCTCCCCGGATACGCAGTATTTT,CAISEGSPDTQYF
TRBV28,NA,TRBJ1-3,NA,TGTGCCAGCAGTTTATGGGGGCCCCCCCCTGGAAACACCATATATTTT,CASSLWGPPPGNTIYF
TRBV11-3,NA,TRBJ2-7,TRBD2,TGTGCCAGCAGCTTAGATTCTGGCGGGGGGAACGAGCAGTACTTC,CASSLDSGGGNEQYF
TRBV5-4,NA,TRBJ1-1,TRBD1,TGTGCCAGCAGCGCACGGGACAGGGCTGCGGAAGCTTTCTTT,CASSARDRAAEAFF
TRBV14,NA,TRBJ1-4,TRBD1,TGTGCCAGCAGCCTGAGACAGGGGGTACGGACTAATGAAAAACTGTTTTTT,CASSLRQGVRTNEKLFF
TRBV19,NA,TRBJ1-1,NA,TGTGCCAGTACCCCGGGGGGGGCTAACACTGAAGCTTTCTTT,CASTPGGANTEAFF
TRBV18,NA,TRBJ2-7,TRBD2,TGTGCCAGCTTAGACGACCGCGGGGGGCAGTACTTC,CASLDDRGGQYF
TRBV28,NA,TRBJ1-2,NA,TGTGCCAGCAGCTTGAGGGGGGATGGCTACACCTTC,CASSLRGDGYTF
TRBV9,NA,TRBJ2-2,TRBD2,TGTGCCAGCAACCAACTAGCGGGAGGGCCAAACACCGGGGAGCTGTTTTTT,CASNQLAGGPNTGELFF
TRBV5-1,NA,TRBJ2-2,NA,TGCGCCAGCAGCTTCGGCCCGGACAGAGTTAACACCGGGGAGCTGTTTTTT,CASSFGPDRVNTGELFF
TRBV19,NA,TRBJ2-4,NA,TGTGCCAGTAGTATAAGCAGGGGTGCGGACATTCAGTACTTC,CASSISRGADIQYF
TRBV9,NA,TRBJ2-3,NA,TGTGCCAGCAGCCGGGCCGGGCGGGCCATAGATACGCAGTATTTT,CASSRAGRAIDTQYF
TRBV9,NA,TRBJ2-1,TRBD2,TGTGCCAGCAGCTTCACTAGCGGGAGGTTTAATGAGCAGTTCTTC,CASSFTSGRFNEQFF